The 18 T cell receptor beta chains in this list originate from one sample, sequenced in a study of T-cell reconstitution after alpha-beta-depleted transplantation in children. Researchers prepared the TCRbeta library using unique molecular identifiers, the study reports. TCRdb ran MiXCR on the PCR reads and lists one entry per CDR3 protein. The table has approximately 430,000 distinct CDR3 sequences, around 15% seen once. Material: PBMCs, mostly from graft donor cells, obtained 360 days after TCRalphabeta/CD19-depleted stem cell transplant. Receptor source: a boy in the first two years of life who had a stem cell transplant for Wiskott-Aldrich syndrome, so the T cells may come from the graft donor.

The table lists this clonotype with many counts. The chain carries TRBV12-3 or TRBV12-4 and TRBJ2-1; 12 bases are shared with TRBD2. CDR3 size: 17 residues. The V gene end was trimmed by 6 bases and the J gene end by 6 bases; junction bases not matched to a gene: 12. The CDR3, as DNA: TGTGCCAGCAGCCAGACTAGCGGGAGAGGGGAGCGCAATGAGCAGTTCTTC. Amino acids: CASSQTSGRGERNEQFF.

This clonotype was detected only a few times. The chain joins TRBV5-1 to TRBJ2-5, with 8 bases lining up with TRBD2. The CDR3 is made up of 14 amino acids. Germline loops: CDR1 SGHRS, CDR2 YFSETQ. V dropped 1 base and J dropped 5; count of bases not matched to a gene: 4. In DNA, the CDR3 is TGCGCCAGCAGCTTGAAGCCGGGAGGGGAGACCCAGTACTTC. Translating gives CASSLKPGGETQYF.

This clonotype was counted a few times. The J gene is TRBJ2-2, the V gene TRBV27, with a tentative D call TRBD1 (5 bases). V lost 3 bases, J lost 7 bases, and 21 bases lay in between. CDR1 is MNHEY, CDR2 SMNVEV, per germline (reference sequence). The CDR3 sequence is 17 residues long. For the CDR3, the DNA is TGTGCCAGCAGTTTGGGCTCCTGGGCAGGGCTCGACGGGGAGCTGTTTTTT. Protein: CASSLGSWAGLDGELFF.

This clonotype has at least ten counts. The CDR3 reads CASSLGPGSTDTQYF. For the CDR3, the DNA is TGTGCCAGCAGTTTAGGGCCAGGTAGCACAGATACGCAGTATTTT. The gene calls are TRBV12-3 or TRBV12-4 and TRBJ2-3; D gene uncertain. The CDR3 spans 15 residues. The germline V and J ends were trimmed by 1 base and 0 bases, with 8 bases remaining between them.

Comment on this clonotype: A junction end diverges from the germline sequence, so it may reflect a read error. The chain has TRBV6-1 and TRBJ2-2, with 7 bases fitting TRBD1. Per the germline V gene, CDR1 is MNHNS and CDR2 is SASEGT. This CDR3 has 15 residues. The CDR3 region has the DNA TGTGCCAGCACCACGAACAGGGGACGAACCGAGGAGCTGTTTTTT. Amino acid sequence: CASTTNRGRTEELFF.

The V call is TRBV12-3 or TRBV12-4, the J call TRBJ2-4, with 7 bases aligning to TRBD1. Losses at the gene ends were 6 bases for V and 2 bases for J; bases not matched to a gene: 4. This CDR3 contains 14 residues. The CDR3 region has the DNA TGTGCCAGCAGAAACAGGGGATCCAAAAACATTCAGTACTTC. It is translated as CASRNRGSKNIQYF.

CDR3 in DNA: TGCAGCGTTGATAAGCCGACTAATGAGCAGTTCTTC. Residues: CSVDKPTNEQFF. The chain uses TRBV29-1 and TRBJ2-1; D is ambiguous. Trimming took 3 bases from V and 7 from J, leaving 10 bases between them. The CDR3 extends over 12 amino acids. Germline V CDR1 and CDR2: SQVTM, ANQGSEA.

This rearrangement joins TRBV20-1 to TRBJ2-1; tentatively, D is TRBD2 (5 bases). The CDR3 is made up of 13 amino acids. The germline V gene has CDR1 DFQATT and CDR2 SNEGSKA (reference sequence). Trimming took 5 bases from V and 1 from J, leaving 9 bases between them. The CDR3 region has the DNA TGCAGTGCTCCTCGGACTTCCTACAATGAGCAGTTCTTC. This translates into CSAPRTSYNEQFF.

This clonotype was picked up many times. The chain combines TRBV4-1 with TRBJ2-2; D remains ambiguous. V lost 1 base, J lost 0 bases, and 9 bases lay in between. The CDR3 is 16 residues long. Germline V CDR1 and CDR2: MGHRA, YSYEKL. The CDR3: CASSQVRQANTGELFF. The CDR3 nucleotides are TGCGCCAGCAGCCAAGTACGCCAGGCGAACACCGGGGAGCTGTTTTTT.

In this sample, this clonotype turned up a few times. This chain connects TRBV15 to TRBJ2-7, with no clear D. The CDR3 has 16 amino acids. Germline CDR1 is LNHNV and CDR2 is YYDKDF (reference sequence). Trimming pared 0 bases from V and 0 bases from J, leaving 12 bases between. In nucleotides, the CDR3 is TGTGCCACCAGCAGAGACCTTTTGACTGGCTCCTACGAGCAGTACTTC. Translating gives CATSRDLLTGSYEQYF.

CDR3 region: CASSQDLGVGEQYF. CDR3 in DNA: TGCGCCAGCAGCCAAGATCTAGGGGTCGGCGAGCAGTACTTC. The rearrangement joins TRBV4-3 to TRBJ2-7; D may be TRBD1 (5 bases). CDR1 LGHNA and CDR2 YSLEER come from the germline V gene. Trimming took off 0 bases at V and 6 bases at J, with 12 bases between the two ends. The CDR3 is made up of 14 amino acids.

This chain joins TRBV18 and TRBJ2-7; 9 bases are shared with TRBD2. The germline V gene has CDR1 KGHSH and CDR2 LQKENI. With 2 bases clipped from V and 2 bases from J, the junction kept 10 bases outside the gene matches. The CDR3 has 17 residues. In DNA, the CDR3 is TGTGCCAGCTCACCAGGGCTAGCGGGGCCTTTTCCCTACGAGCAGTACTTC. Its protein is CASSPGLAGPFPYEQYF.

Only a few counts were recorded for this clonotype. This chain joins TRBV5-1 and TRBJ2-1, with 7 bases lining up with TRBD2. CDR3 length equals 18 residues. Germline V gene sequence: CDR1 SGHRS, CDR2 YFSETQ. The V gene end was trimmed by 0 bases and the J gene end by 6 bases; junction bases not matched to a gene: 15. The CDR3 spells CASSLAPRAGLFSNEQFF. CDR3 bases: TGCGCCAGCAGCTTGGCCCCGCGAGCGGGACTGTTTTCCAATGAGCAGTTCTTC.

This clonotype was found many times. The rearrangement joins TRBV28 to TRBJ2-3; 8 nucleotides line up with TRBD2. The length of the CDR3 is 14 residues. The germline CDR1 and CDR2 sequences are MDHEN and SYDVKM. Trimming at V came to 4 bases and at J to 2 bases, leaving 2 bases not matched to a gene. CDR3 sequence: CASSSGGATDTQYF. In nucleotides, the CDR3 is TGTGCCAGCAGTTCCGGGGGGGCCACAGATACGCAGTATTTT. Based on the CDR3 plus reference TRBV28 and TRBJ2-3, the full variable domain is DVKVTQSSRYLVKRTGEKVFLECVQDMDHENMFWYRQDPGLGLRLIYFSYDVKMKEKGDIPEGYSVSREKKERFSLILESASTNQTSMYLCASSSGGATDTQYFGPGTRLTVL.

J is TRBJ2-3 and V is TRBV12-3 or TRBV12-4; no definite D call. This CDR3 has 16 amino acids. The V end lost 3 bases, the J end lost 1 base, and 14 bases lay between the germline ends. CDR3 coding DNA: TGTGCCAGCAGTTTTGTATTGGGCACCGGCACAGATACGCAGTATTTT. Its translation is CASSFVLGTGTDTQYF.

This clonotype showed up many times. This chain uses TRBV27 with TRBJ2-7; D might be TRBD2 (6 bases). Germline V gene lookup returns CDR1 MNHEY and CDR2 SMNVEV (reference sequence). The V end lost 3 bases, the J end lost 6 bases, and 9 bases lay between the germline ends. The CDR3 covers 12 residues. The CDR3 DNA sequence: TGTGCCAGCAGTTTTGTGGGGGGCGAGCAGTACTTC. Translation gives CASSFVGGEQYF.

CDR3: CASSFGGAGGSYYEQYF. The CDR3 DNA follows: TGTGCCAGCAGTTTTGGTGGAGCGGGAGGATCCTACTACGAGCAGTACTTC. The chain employs TRBV6-5 and TRBJ2-7; 9 bases are shared with TRBD2. The J segment lost 3 bases and the V segment lost 4 bases, leaving 13 bases of the junction unmatched. Germline assignment: CDR1 MNHEY and CDR2 SVGAGI. This CDR3 spans 17 amino acids.

J is TRBJ2-2 and V is TRBV10-3; D is possibly TRBD1 or TRBD2 (5 bases each). Trimming removed 5 bases from V and 2 bases from J, with 12 bases in between. Germline values: CDR1 ENHRY, CDR2 SYGVKD. The CDR3 runs 15 residues. The CDR3 here is CAISPGPTNTGELFF. CDR3 DNA sequence: TGTGCCATCAGTCCGGGACCCACCAACACCGGGGAGCTGTTTTTT.